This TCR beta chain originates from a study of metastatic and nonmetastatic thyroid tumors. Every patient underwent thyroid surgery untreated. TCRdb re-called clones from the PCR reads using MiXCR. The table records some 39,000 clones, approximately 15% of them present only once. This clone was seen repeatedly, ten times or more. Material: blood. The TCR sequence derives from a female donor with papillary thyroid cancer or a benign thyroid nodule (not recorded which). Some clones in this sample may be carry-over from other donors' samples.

The CDR3 is CASSLQGVPYNEQFF. The CDR3 DNA is TGTGCCAGCAGTTTACAGGGGGTTCCCTACAATGAGCAGTTCTTC. The V gene is TRBV27, the J gene TRBJ2-1; 7 bases line up with TRBD1. The ends lost 2 bases at V and 2 bases at J; junction bases unmatched: 3. CDR3 size: 15 residues. Germline-derived CDR1 and CDR2 are MNHEY and SMNVEV (reference sequence).